This entry lists 23 T cell receptor beta chains sequenced from one sample in a study of blood T cell repertoires in COVID-19. Assay used: immunoSEQ multiplex PCR; TCRdb lists only in-frame clones, some missing. The sample shows about 180,000 clones, around three quarters of them seen only once. The material sequenced was peripheral blood. These receptors originate from a man between 65 and 85 years old with active or convalescent COVID-19.

The rearrangement uses TRBV18 and TRBJ1-1, with TRBD1 matching 9 bases. The trim removed 2 bases at V and 4 bases at J, leaving 5 bases unmatched. Germline V lookup: CDR1 KGHSH, CDR2 LQKENI. The CDR3 runs to 15 residues. In DNA, the CDR3 is TGTGCCAGCTCACCAATATCGACAGGGGGCACTGAAGCTTTCTTT. Its translation is CASSPISTGGTEAFF.

V is TRBV10-3 and J is TRBJ2-1, with D unresolved. V was shortened by 6 bases and J by 8 bases, with 11 bases between the two germline ends. Germline V gene lookup returns CDR1 ENHRY and CDR2 SYGVKD. The CDR3 consists of 12 residues. The CDR3 bases are TGTGCCATCAGCGAAACAACCCATGAGCAGTTCTTC. It encodes CAISETTHEQFF.

This chain links TRBV2 with TRBJ2-5, with D possibly TRBD1 on 5 matching bases. Trimming pared 4 bases from V and 4 bases from J, leaving 13 bases between. This CDR3 comprises 14 residues. In germline, CDR1 is SNHLY, CDR2 FYNNEI. The CDR3 here is CASSGSRGGETQYF. For the CDR3, the DNA is TGTGCCAGCAGTGGGAGTAGGGGTGGAGAGACCCAGTACTTC.

Comments on this clone: Mismatch with germline at one junction end may stem from a read error. V usage is TRBV7-7 and J usage is TRBJ2-3; TRBD2 matches 9 bases. The CDR3 contains 15 residues. CDR1 and CDR2 (germline): SSHAT, FNYEAQ (reference sequence). CDR3 region: CASSLGLARTDTQYF. In nucleotides, the CDR3 is TGTGCCAGCAGTTTAGGACTAGCGAGGACAGATACGCAGTATTTT.

The chain combines TRBV19 with TRBJ1-1; no reliable D call. The CDR3 loop spans 12 amino acids. The V and J ends lost 6 bases and 7 bases respectively, with 12 bases between them. Germline CDR1 is LNHDA and CDR2 is SQIVND (reference sequence). The CDR3 nucleotides are TGTGCCAGTAGAAAACAGAACCTTGAAGCTTTCTTT. Amino acids: CASRKQNLEAFF.

J is TRBJ2-5 and V is TRBV7-9; 7 bases map to TRBD2. The CDR3 runs to 16 residues. Germline-derived CDR1 and CDR2 are SEHNR and FQNEAQ (reference sequence). J lost 2 bases, V lost 3 bases, and 9 bases had no gene match. For the CDR3, the DNA is TGTGCCAGCAGCTTTGGCGGGGCAGCGGGACAAGAGACCCAGTACTTC. As protein: CASSFGGAAGQETQYF.

V and J are TRBV29-1 and TRBJ1-1; the D gene is possibly TRBD1 (6 bases). Trimming shortened V by 6 bases and J by 0 bases, and 11 bases separated the two germline ends. In germline, CDR1 is SQVTM, CDR2 ANQGSEA. The CDR3 is 13 residues long. This CDR3 reads CSVGGQMNTEAFF. As DNA, the CDR3 is TGCAGCGTAGGCGGACAGATGAACACTGAAGCTTTCTTT.

The rearrangement uses TRBV5-4 and TRBJ1-1; 9 bases line up with TRBD1. The CDR3 is 14 amino acids. The V gene end was trimmed by 4 bases and the J gene end by 10 bases; junction bases not matched to a gene: 11. Germline V gives CDR1 SGHNT, CDR2 YYREEE (reference sequence). CDR3 sequence (DNA): TGTGCCAGCAGCGAAAAGACAGGGGGAATAGGAGCTTTCTTT. It yields the protein CASSEKTGGIGAFF.

The chain couples TRBV3-1 (or the pseudogene TRBV3-2) to TRBJ2-2; 7 bases line up with TRBD1. Trimming at V came to 1 base and at J to 0 bases, leaving 5 bases not matched to a gene. Germline V gene lookup returns CDR1 LGHDT and CDR2 YNNKEL (reference sequence). The CDR3 is 17 amino acids. The CDR3 spells CASSQAGQLANTGELFF. CDR3 nucleotide sequence: TGTGCCAGCAGCCAAGCGGGACAGCTCGCGAACACCGGGGAGCTGTTTTTT.

This chain connects TRBV6-5 to TRBJ2-1; no firm D call. Germline V gene lookup returns CDR1 MNHEY and CDR2 SVGAGI. The ends were cut back, 6 bases at V and 0 bases at J, with 6 bases in the middle. The CDR3 is 13 residues long. The CDR3 nucleotides read TGTGCCAGCAGCTCCTTCTCCTACAATGAGCAGTTCTTC. Its translation is CASSSFSYNEQFF.

This rearrangement joins TRBV12-5 to TRBJ1-4; 8 positions match TRBD1. The CDR3 totals 14 residues. Germline V gene sequence: CDR1 LGHNT, CDR2 FRNRAP. V dropped 6 bases and J dropped 8; count of bases not matched to a gene: 8. CDR3 region: CASGSRGLEEKLFF. CDR3 in DNA: TGTGCTAGTGGATCCAGGGGGCTGGAGGAAAAACTGTTTTTT.

The rearrangement uses TRBV6-5 and TRBJ1-1; D perhaps matches TRBD1 (6 bases). The germline gives CDR1 MNHEY, CDR2 SVGAGI. CDR3 size: 13 residues. V gave up 0 bases and J gave up 6 bases, with 8 bases separating them. The CDR3 protein is CASSYSGGPEAFF. CDR3 DNA: TGTGCCAGCAGTTACTCGGGGGGGCCTGAAGCTTTCTTT.

The chain links TRBV4-2 to TRBJ2-7; no clear D gene. The CDR3 has 16 residues. Germline V gene lookup returns CDR1 LGHNA and CDR2 YNFKEQ. The ends were cut back, 4 bases at V and 2 bases at J, with 18 bases in the middle. CDR3 residues: CASSRGGPTDAYEQYF. The DNA for the CDR3 is TGTGCCAGCAGCCGAGGTGGTCCGACGGATGCCTACGAGCAGTACTTC.

The CDR3 DNA reads TGTGCCTGGAGTTCGTTCTATGAAGCTTTCTTT. This codes for CAWSSFYEAFF. The J gene is TRBJ1-1, the V gene TRBV30; D gene ambiguous. The germline V gene has CDR1 GTSNPN and CDR2 SVGIG (reference sequence). This CDR3 region has 11 residues. Trimming removed 2 bases at V and 7 bases at J, with 8 bases between.

This clone was observed a few times. The chain is built from TRBV27 and TRBJ1-2, with D possibly TRBD1 on 5 matching bases. Germline V gene data show CDR1 as MNHEY and CDR2 as SMNVEV (reference sequence). V lost 1 base, J lost 4 bases, and 13 bases lay in between. This CDR3 is 15 amino acids long. CDR3 in DNA: TGTGCCAGCAGTTTATGGGGAGGGGCGGGCTATGGCTACACCTTC. Its protein product is CASSLWGGAGYGYTF.

The rearrangement uses TRBV2 and TRBJ2-2; 7 bases fit TRBD1. Germline V gene sequence: CDR1 SNHLY, CDR2 FYNNEI. The CDR3 is 14 amino acids. Unmatched junction bases numbered 2, after V lost 6 bases and J lost 1 base. CDR3 coding DNA: TGTGCCAGCAGCCGGGACAGGAACACCGGGGAGCTGTTTTTT. It yields the protein CASSRDRNTGELFF.

The chain joins TRBV6-4 to TRBJ1-2, with 9 bases fitting TRBD1. Germline V CDR1 and CDR2: MRHNA, SNTAGT. Trimming at V came to 5 bases and at J to 7 bases, leaving 8 bases not matched to a gene. The CDR3 extends over 14 amino acids. CDR3 residues: CASSSTGQGGGYTF. CDR3 DNA: TGTGCCAGCAGTTCCACGGGACAGGGTGGTGGCTACACCTTC.

This clone was counted only a few times. The chain links TRBV10-3 to TRBJ1-1; D is unresolved. The length of the CDR3 is 15 residues. Germline V lookup: CDR1 ENHRY, CDR2 SYGVKD. The DNA for the CDR3 is TGTGCGATGTCCGGGGAAAAGGCTGGAGCTAGTGAAGCTTTCTTT. Translation: CAMSGEKAGASEAFF.

This clone has a single count. This chain connects TRBV7-9 to TRBJ2-7, with a weak D call TRBD2 (8 bases). In germline, CDR1 is SEHNR, CDR2 FQNEAQ (reference sequence). The V end lost 2 bases, the J end lost 7 bases, and 21 bases lay between the germline ends. CDR3 length: 16 residues. For the CDR3, the DNA is TGTGCCAGCAGCTTACGAACTAGCGGAGCAGGGGGAGAGCAGTACTTC. The encoded protein is CASSLRTSGAGGEQYF.

The gene calls are TRBV9 and TRBJ2-5, with 11 bases lining up with TRBD2. Germline CDR1 reads SGDLS; CDR2 reads YYNGEE. There are 14 residues in the CDR3. J gave up 7 bases and V 0 bases, and 2 bases lay outside the gene matches. CDR3: CASSVVSGRGTQYF. DNA for the CDR3: TGTGCCAGCAGCGTAGTTAGCGGGAGGGGGACCCAGTACTTC.

V is TRBV9 and J is TRBJ2-3, with TRBD1 matching 7 bases. Germline V gives CDR1 SGDLS, CDR2 YYNGEE. The CDR3 spans 15 residues. V trimming: 0 bases; J trimming: 1 base; junction bases outside the gene matches: 2. CDR3 DNA sequence: TGTGCCAGCAGCGTAGACCAGGGGGGCACAGATACGCAGTATTTT. Translating gives CASSVDQGGTDTQYF.

The chain carries TRBV28 and TRBJ2-1; 10 bases are shared with TRBD1. The CDR3 has 14 amino acids. Germline assignment: CDR1 MDHEN and CDR2 SYDVKM. Germline trimming cut 7 bases from V and 7 bases from J; bases unmatched to any gene: 7. In DNA, the CDR3 is TGTGCCAGCACCCCCGGGACAGGGGTTAATGAGCAGTTCTTC. Translated, it gives CASTPGTGVNEQFF.

J is TRBJ2-5 and V is TRBV6-1; 9 bases agree with TRBD2. Germline values: CDR1 MNHNS, CDR2 SASEGT. V gave up 2 bases and J gave up 4 bases; unmatched junction bases: 11. The CDR3 is 17 residues long. The CDR3 DNA reads TGTGCCAGCAGTGAAAATCTTGAGCGGGAGGTGGGAGAGACCCAGTACTTC. The encoded protein is CASSENLEREVGETQYF.